The 3 T cell receptor beta chains below were found in one sample sequenced in a study of a mutant IDH1 vaccine in newly diagnosed glioma. Sequencing used immunoSEQ multiplex PCR; TCRdb keeps in-frame clones, though not all of them. The profile shows about 30,000 clones, almost 85% of them singletons. Described time point: baseline, week 1 (first vaccination visit). As for treatment: pre-vaccination baseline after standard-of-care therapy. Sequences were derived from PBMCs, sampled from a glioma patient treated with radiotherapy, temozolomide or both. These receptors were collected from a man aged 25 to 45 with glioma.

The chain has TRBV30 and TRBJ1-5, with 10 nucleotides matching TRBD1. Per germline, CDR1 GTSNPN and CDR2 SVGIG (reference sequence). Trimming removed 0 bases from V and 7 bases from J; junction bases left unmatched: 0. This CDR3 has 13 residues. The CDR3 nucleotides read TGTGCCTGGAGTGTGGACAGGGGGCAGCCCCAGCATTTT. Amino acid sequence: CAWSVDRGQPQHF.

CDR3 amino acids: CASTEGPSGETQYF. The CDR3 DNA reads TGTGCCAGCACCGAGGGTCCAAGCGGGGAGACCCAGTACTTC. This chain uses TRBV2 with TRBJ2-5, with D possibly matching TRBD2 (6 bases). CDR3 size: 14 residues. V was cut by 7 bases and J by 5 bases, with 17 bases left in between. Germline CDR1 and CDR2: SNHLY and FYNNEI. Variable domain in full (rest from reference TRBV2 and TRBJ2-5): EPEVTQTPSHQVTQMGQEVILRCVPISNHLYFYWYRQILGQKVEFLVSFYNNEISEKSEIFDDQFSVERPDGSNFTLKIRSTKLEDSAMYFCASTEGPSGETQYFGPGTRLLVL.

The chain combines TRBV28 with TRBJ1-2, with D perhaps matching TRBD1 (6 bases). This CDR3 spans 12 amino acids. The germline gives CDR1 MDHEN, CDR2 SYDVKM. Trimming pared 7 bases from V and 5 bases from J, leaving 11 bases between. The CDR3 nucleotides are TGTGCCAGCACTTCACAGGGTTATGGCTACACCTTC. It specifies CASTSQGYGYTF.